The TCR beta chain described here comes from a study of PD-L1 blockade in urothelial cancer. The overall study: Patients arrived having already received 0 to 3 prior chemotherapy regimens.

The CDR3 is 15 residues long. Trimming at V came to 9 bases and at J to 5 bases, leaving 12 bases not matched to a gene. Germline V CDR1 and CDR2: MNHEY, SMNVEV (reference sequence). Noted time point: pretreatment peripheral blood. Profiling relied on immunoSEQ multiplex PCR, and the TCRdb table lists in-frame clones only, not all of them. The table includes 130,000 or so clones, approximately 88% detected once. This receptor was identified in a man aged 50 to 60 with urothelial cancer. Sample: PBMCs, taken around atezolizumab (anti-PD-L1) treatment. The chain carries TRBV27 and TRBJ1-1; 10 nucleotides line up with TRBD1. CDR3 region: CASSGLGQGRTEAFF. The CDR3 nucleotides read TGTGCCAGTTCGGGATTGGGACAGGGGCGGACTGAAGCTTTCTTT.